One and the same sample provided the 18 T cell receptor beta chains below, sequenced in a study of control samples from healthy donors and cancer patients (dated by TCRdb to the early 2020s). Library preparation was by the immunoSEQ multiplex PCR assay. What TCRdb holds here is the immuneACCESS table cut down to in-frame rearrangements. Part of the clones is not present; checked against another copy, under half of the missing clones reflect an unresolved V gene, and the others are unexplained. This sample is represented by over 150,000 clones; 96% of them were singletons. Approximately 1% of the sample rests with the top ten. Sequencing used blood. These receptors were obtained from a woman aged 25-40 years in good health.

V and J are TRBV2 and TRBJ1-2, with no clear D. V lost 5 bases, J lost 4 bases, and 17 bases lay in between. The CDR3 extends over 15 amino acids. Germline-derived CDR1 and CDR2 are SNHLY and FYNNEI. This CDR3 is CASSLQRVHSYGYTF. The CDR3 DNA is TGTGCCAGCAGTTTACAGCGGGTACACAGCTATGGCTACACCTTC.

This sequence joins TRBV6-5 and TRBJ2-2, with 10 bases identical to TRBD1. From germline, CDR1 is MNHEY and CDR2 SVGAGI. The junction had 0 bases not matched to a gene; V was cut back by 1 base and J by 4 bases. CDR3 length: 15 residues. CDR3 sequence: CASSYWDRGTGELFF. Written as DNA, the CDR3 is TGTGCCAGCAGTTACTGGGACAGGGGCACCGGGGAGCTGTTTTTT.

The rearrangement uses TRBV4-2 and TRBJ1-2, with D unresolved. Looked up from germline, CDR1 is LGHNA and CDR2 is YNFKEQ. The CDR3 length is 14 residues. Deletions cut 1 base from V and 1 base from J, with 7 bases between. CDR3 amino acids: CASSQGAYNYGYTF. The CDR3 bases are TGTGCCAGCAGCCAAGGTGCCTATAACTATGGCTACACCTTC.

This chain connects TRBV24-1 to TRBJ2-2; 9 bases line up with TRBD1. J was trimmed by 5 bases and V by 10 bases; bases with no gene match: 1. The CDR3 is 12 amino acids. Per germline, CDR1 KGHDR and CDR2 SFDVKD. CDR3 protein: CATGQGTGELFF. In DNA form, the CDR3 reads TGTGCCACAGGACAGGGGACCGGGGAGCTGTTTTTT.

With regard to this clone: Relative to the germline gene, one junction end is altered; a read error may explain this. The CDR3 nucleotides are TGTGCTAGCAGCTTCGGCGGGGGGGCCACAGATACGCAGTATTTT. Translating gives CASSFGGGATDTQYF. The chain links TRBV7-7 to TRBJ2-3; TRBD2 agrees at 9 bases. CDR1 SSHAT and CDR2 FNYEAQ come from the germline V gene (reference sequence). The CDR3 extends over 15 amino acids.

CDR3 sequence reads: CASSNRGGEAFF. The CDR3 region has the DNA TGTGCCAGTAGTAACAGGGGAGGTGAAGCTTTCTTT. The chain carries TRBV19 and TRBJ1-1; 7 bases are shared with TRBD1. V was pared by 4 bases and J by 7 bases, with 3 bases of the junction left unmatched. There are 12 residues in the CDR3. Germline CDR1 reads LNHDA; CDR2 reads SQIVND (reference sequence).

This chain connects TRBV29-1 to TRBJ2-7; no definite D call. With 7 bases removed from V and 5 bases from J, the gap between germline ends came to 18 bases. The CDR3 covers 13 residues. The V gene's germline CDR1 is SQVTM and CDR2 ANQGSEA. The CDR3, as DNA: TGCAGCGCCCGGGCCTCTCACCTCGACGAGCAGTACTTC. The encoded protein is CSARASHLDEQYF.

The chain uses TRBV6-5 and TRBJ2-5; TRBD2 matches 9 bases. The CDR3 runs 14 residues. The junction had 11 bases not matched to a gene; V was cut back by 10 bases and J by 5 bases. Germline V gives CDR1 MNHEY, CDR2 SVGAGI. The CDR3 loop is CATSRREGKETQYF. CDR3 bases: TGTGCCACGAGTAGGCGGGAGGGTAAGGAGACCCAGTACTTC.

The V call is TRBV7-9, the J call TRBJ2-2; a weak D match, TRBD2 (6 bases). The CDR3 is made up of 12 amino acids. V was shortened by 8 bases and J by 6 bases, with 10 bases between the two germline ends. Per germline, CDR1 SEHNR and CDR2 FQNEAQ (reference sequence). CDR3 sequence: CASLSGAGELFF. CDR3 nucleotides: TGTGCCAGCCTCTCGGGGGCCGGGGAGCTGTTTTTT.

Here the CDR3 DNA reads TGCGCCAGCAGCCAGGGACGGTCAGTCAATCAGCCCCAGCATTTT. Translation: CASSQGRSVNQPQHF. The V and J genes are TRBV4-1 and TRBJ1-5, with a possible D match to TRBD1 (5 bases). V shed 3 bases and J shed 3 bases, with 12 bases lying between them. Germline values: CDR1 MGHRA, CDR2 YSYEKL. This CDR3 is 15 amino acids long.

The genes are TRBV24-1 and TRBJ2-2; 11 bases fit TRBD1. J gave up 8 bases and V 7 bases, and 11 bases lay outside the gene matches. The germline CDR1 and CDR2 sequences are KGHDR and SFDVKD. This CDR3 is 16 amino acids long. The CDR3: CATSNPGTGGSGELFF. The CDR3 DNA sequence: TGTGCCACCAGCAACCCCGGGACAGGGGGATCGGGGGAGCTGTTTTTT.

V is TRBV27 and J is TRBJ1-5, with D uncertain. Germline V gene lookup returns CDR1 MNHEY and CDR2 SMNVEV (reference sequence). Trimming shortened V by 2 bases and J by 6 bases, and 8 bases separated the two germline ends. This CDR3 comprises 13 residues. The CDR3 is CASSLGGIQPQHF. The DNA of the CDR3 is TGTGCCAGCAGTTTAGGCGGAATTCAGCCCCAGCATTTT.

The J gene is TRBJ1-2, the V gene TRBV28; TRBD1 matches at 7 bases. The V and J ends lost 11 bases and 0 bases, in that order; junction bases with no gene match: 6. The CDR3 is 13 amino acids. Germline V gene data show CDR1 as MDHEN and CDR2 as SYDVKM. CDR3 residues: CALRDSSNYGYTF. The CDR3 nucleotides are TGTGCCCTTAGGGACAGTTCTAACTATGGCTACACCTTC.

This sequence joins TRBV7-2 and TRBJ2-1; 8 nucleotides line up with TRBD2. Germline V gene lookup returns CDR1 SGHTA and CDR2 FQGNSA. The CDR3 is made up of 16 amino acids. V lost 2 bases and J lost 7; bases outside the gene matches: 10. This CDR3 is CASSLTTGGAVNEQFF. The DNA for the CDR3 is TGTGCCAGCAGCTTAACGACCGGGGGGGCCGTAAATGAGCAGTTCTTC.

CDR3 residues: CASSPQGTKTSLGQYF. The DNA for the CDR3 is TGTGCCAGCAGTCCGCAGGGGACCAAGACTTCTCTGGGGCAGTATTTT. The V gene is TRBV2, the J gene TRBJ2-3; tentative D call: TRBD1 (6 bases). Germline lookup yields CDR1 SNHLY and CDR2 FYNNEI. Trimming shortened V by 5 bases and J by 11 bases, and 26 bases separated the two germline ends. The length of the CDR3 is 16 residues.

Here the CDR3 DNA reads TGTGCCAGCGGGCCCAGGGTAGTAGAAGGCGAGCAGTACTTC. This gives the protein CASGPRVVEGEQYF. J is TRBJ2-7 and V is TRBV2, with a tentative D call TRBD1 (5 bases). V gave up 8 bases and J gave up 6 bases, with 20 bases separating them. CDR1 is SNHLY, CDR2 FYNNEI, per germline. The CDR3 loop spans 14 amino acids. Complete variable domain (other parts from reference TRBV2 and TRBJ2-7): EPEVTQTPSHQVTQMGQEVILRCVPISNHLYFYWYRQILGQKVEFLVSFYNNEISEKSEIFDDQFSVERPDGSNFTLKIRSTKLEDSAMYFCASGPRVVEGEQYFGPGTRLTVT.

The chain carries TRBV28 and TRBJ1-4; no clear D gene. Germline loops: CDR1 MDHEN, CDR2 SYDVKM. V lost 2 bases and J 5 bases, leaving 3 bases between the germline ends. The CDR3 extends over 12 amino acids. The CDR3 loop reads CASSLPNEKLFF. The CDR3 DNA follows: TGTGCCAGCAGTTTACCGAATGAAAAACTGTTTTTT.

The J gene is TRBJ2-1, the V gene TRBV12-3 or TRBV12-4; perhaps TRBD1 as D (6 bases). V lost 5 bases and J 10 bases, leaving 15 bases between the germline ends. The CDR3 contains 13 residues. Here the CDR3 DNA reads TGTGCCAGCAGTACAAACAGGGTAGCGGAGCAGTTCTTC. Translated, it gives CASSTNRVAEQFF.